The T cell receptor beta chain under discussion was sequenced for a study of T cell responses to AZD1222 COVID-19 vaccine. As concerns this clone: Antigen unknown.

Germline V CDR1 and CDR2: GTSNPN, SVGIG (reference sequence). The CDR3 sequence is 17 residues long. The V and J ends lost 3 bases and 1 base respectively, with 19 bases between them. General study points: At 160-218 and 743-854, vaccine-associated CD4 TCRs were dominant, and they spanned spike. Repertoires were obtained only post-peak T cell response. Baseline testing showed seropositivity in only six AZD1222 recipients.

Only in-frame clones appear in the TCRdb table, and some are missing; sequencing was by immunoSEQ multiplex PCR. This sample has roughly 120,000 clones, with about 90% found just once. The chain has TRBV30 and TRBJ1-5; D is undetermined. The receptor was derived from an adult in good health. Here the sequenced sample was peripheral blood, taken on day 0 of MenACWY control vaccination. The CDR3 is CAWRIQGGFLSNQPQHF. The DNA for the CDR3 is TGTGCCTGGAGGATCCAAGGCGGTTTCCTAAGCAATCAGCCCCAGCATTTT. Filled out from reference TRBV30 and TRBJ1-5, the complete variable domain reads SQTIHQWPATLVQPVGSPLSLECTVEGTSNPNLYWYRQAAGRGLQLLFYSVGIGQISSEVPQNLSASRPQDRQFILSSKKLLLSDSGFYLCAWRIQGGFLSNQPQHFGDGTRLSIL.